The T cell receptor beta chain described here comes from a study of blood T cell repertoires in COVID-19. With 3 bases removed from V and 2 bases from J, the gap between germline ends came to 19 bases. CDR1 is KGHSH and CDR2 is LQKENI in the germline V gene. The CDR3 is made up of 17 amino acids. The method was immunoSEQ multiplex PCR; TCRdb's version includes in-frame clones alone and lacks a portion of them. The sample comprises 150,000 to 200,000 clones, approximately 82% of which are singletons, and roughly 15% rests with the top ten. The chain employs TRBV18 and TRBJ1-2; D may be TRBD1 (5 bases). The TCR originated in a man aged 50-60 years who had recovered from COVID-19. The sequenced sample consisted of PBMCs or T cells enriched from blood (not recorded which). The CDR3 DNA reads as TGTGCCAGCTCACCGTCGACAGACCTCCGAAAAAACTATGGCTACACCTTC. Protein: CASSPSTDLRKNYGYTF. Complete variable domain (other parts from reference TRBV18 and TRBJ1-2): NAGVMQNPRHLVRRRGQEARLRCSPMKGHSHVYWYRQLPEEGLKFMVYLQKENIIDESGMPKERFSAEFPKEGPSILRIQQVVRGDSAAYFCASSPSTDLRKNYGYTFGSGTRLTVV.